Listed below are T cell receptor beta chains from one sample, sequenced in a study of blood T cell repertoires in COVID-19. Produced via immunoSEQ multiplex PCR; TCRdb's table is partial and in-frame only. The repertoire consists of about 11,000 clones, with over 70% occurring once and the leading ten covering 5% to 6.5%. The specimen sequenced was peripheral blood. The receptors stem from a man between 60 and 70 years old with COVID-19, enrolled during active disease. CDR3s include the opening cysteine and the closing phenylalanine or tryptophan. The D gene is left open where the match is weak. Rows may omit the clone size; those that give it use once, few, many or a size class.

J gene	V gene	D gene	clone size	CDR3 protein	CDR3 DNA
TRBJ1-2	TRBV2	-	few	CASSPGYGYTF	TGTGCCAGCAGTCCGGGATATGGCTACACCTTC
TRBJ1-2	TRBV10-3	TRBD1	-	CAIWTGTANYGYTF	TGTGCCATCTGGACAGGGACCGCTAACTATGGCTACACCTTC
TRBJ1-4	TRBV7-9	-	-	CASSLEAAGDEKLFF	TGTGCCAGCAGCTTAGAAGCGGCCGGGGATGAAAAACTGTTTTTT
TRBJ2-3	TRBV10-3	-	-	CAIRDSRGTDTQYF	TGTGCCATCAGGGACAGCCGAGGAACAGATACGCAGTATTTT
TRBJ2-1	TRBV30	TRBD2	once	CAWRHPGLAEYNEQFF	TGTGCCTGGCGCCACCCAGGACTAGCGGAGTACAATGAGCAGTTCTTC
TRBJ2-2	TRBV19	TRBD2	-	CASTYGVAGGGTGELFF	TGTGCCAGTACCTACGGTGTAGCGGGAGGGGGAACCGGGGAGCTGTTTTTT
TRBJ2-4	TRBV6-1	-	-	CASSEAAQGRNIQYF	TGTGCCAGCAGTGAAGCGGCGCAGGGCAGAAACATTCAGTACTTC
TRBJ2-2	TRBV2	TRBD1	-	CASSLQGAGNTGELFF	TGTGCCAGCAGCCTACAGGGGGCGGGGAACACCGGGGAGCTGTTTTTT
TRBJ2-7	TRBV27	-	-	CASSLIPGPGSGEQYF	TGTGCCAGCAGTTTAATTCCCGGACCGGGGAGCGGCGAGCAGTACTTC
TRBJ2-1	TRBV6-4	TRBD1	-	CASGTGANNEQFF	TGTGCCAGCGGGACAGGGGCTAACAATGAGCAGTTCTTC
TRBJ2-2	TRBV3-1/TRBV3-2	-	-	CASGQTNTGELFF	TGTGCCAGCGGACAGACGAACACCGGGGAGCTGTTTTTT
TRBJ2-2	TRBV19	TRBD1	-	CASIPETGGMELFF	TGTGCCAGTATCCCTGAGACAGGGGGAATGGAGCTGTTTTTT
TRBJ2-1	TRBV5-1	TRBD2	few	CASSLVAGAYNEQFF	TGCGCCAGCAGCTTGGTTGCGGGAGCCTACAATGAGCAGTTCTTC
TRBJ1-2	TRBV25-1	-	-	CASSKPLGQFNYGYTF	TGTGCCAGCAGTAAACCACTTGGACAGTTCAACTATGGCTACACCTTC
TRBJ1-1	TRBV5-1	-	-	CASSFEEGMAEAFF	TGCGCCAGCAGCTTCGAGGAGGGGATGGCTGAAGCTTTCTTT
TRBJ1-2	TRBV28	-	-	CASSLFAGQDGYTF	TGTGCCAGCAGTTTATTCGCAGGGCAAGATGGCTACACCTTC
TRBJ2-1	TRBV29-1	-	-	CSVEEPPEQFF	TGCAGCGTTGAGGAGCCTCCGGAGCAGTTCTTC
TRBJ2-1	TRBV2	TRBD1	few	CASSSETGTYNEQFF	TGTGCCAGCAGTTCCGAGACAGGGACCTACAATGAGCAGTTCTTC
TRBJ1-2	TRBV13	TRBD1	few	CASSLGLGATGAYDGYTF	TGTGCCAGCAGCTTAGGATTGGGGGCGACAGGGGCGTATGATGGCTACACCTTC
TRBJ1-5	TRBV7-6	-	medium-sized	CASSLGLDQPQHF	TGTGCCAGCAGCTTAGGGCTCGATCAGCCCCAGCATTTT
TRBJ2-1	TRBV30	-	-	CAWSVLRQGGHNEQFF	TGTGCCTGGAGTGTACTAAGGCAGGGAGGACACAATGAGCAGTTCTTC
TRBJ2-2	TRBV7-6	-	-	CASSPGGGAGDVSSTGELFF	TGTGCCAGCAGCCCGGGGGGCGGGGCCGGGGACGTATCCTCGACCGGGGAGCTGTTTTTT
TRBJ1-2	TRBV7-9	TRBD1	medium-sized	CASSPGTGIDYGYTF	TGTGCCAGCAGCCCCGGGACAGGGATAGACTATGGCTACACCTTC